This T cell receptor beta chain stems from a study of T-cell memory formation after mild COVID-19. Looking at the study overall: Largely, the TCR clusters proved donor specific. Regarding the study as a whole: There was a balanced CD4/CD8 profile in clones contracting day 15 to 85, and later expanders leaned CD4+.

The CDR3 sequence is 15 residues long. Germline V gene sequence: CDR1 SEHNR, CDR2 FQNEAQ (reference sequence). Trimming stripped 0 bases from V and 7 bases from J, with 15 bases between. TCRdb re-analysed the 5' RACE reads in MiXCR, keeping a single row per CDR3 protein. The table has approximately 390,000 distinct CDR3 sequences, 16% seen once. This clonotype was detected many times. Its antigen remains unknown. This sequence joins TRBV7-9 and TRBJ1-1, with a tentative D call TRBD1 (6 bases). Sequences were obtained from PBMCs or a T cell subset sorted from them (not recorded which). The source of this sequence is a man between 18 and 35 years old who had mild COVID-19 (a few samples of this study predate the infection). Cell type and time point are not known. The CDR3 spells CASSLASLRGIEAFF. CDR3 sequence (DNA): TGTGCCAGCAGCTTAGCAAGTTTAAGGGGGATTGAAGCTTTCTTT.